This T cell receptor (beta chain) was obtained from a study of T cell repertoires in cytomegalovirus infection. In this sample, this clonotype turned up many times. TCRdb re-called the reads with MiXCR, one entry per CDR3 protein. The data contain approximately 500,000 distinct CDR3 sequences, approximately 16% of them singletons. This clonotype originated in a human donor in good health (CMV status not recorded). Some clones in this sample may be carry-over from other donors' samples. The source material was CD8+ T cells from PBMCs.

This CDR3 reads CASSHGYEQYF. The CDR3 coding sequence is TGTGCCAGCAGCCATGGGTACGAGCAGTACTTC. The rearrangement joins TRBV12-3 or TRBV12-4 to TRBJ2-7; no definite D call. V lost 6 bases to trimming and J lost 4 bases, with 7 bases between them. The CDR3 runs 11 residues.